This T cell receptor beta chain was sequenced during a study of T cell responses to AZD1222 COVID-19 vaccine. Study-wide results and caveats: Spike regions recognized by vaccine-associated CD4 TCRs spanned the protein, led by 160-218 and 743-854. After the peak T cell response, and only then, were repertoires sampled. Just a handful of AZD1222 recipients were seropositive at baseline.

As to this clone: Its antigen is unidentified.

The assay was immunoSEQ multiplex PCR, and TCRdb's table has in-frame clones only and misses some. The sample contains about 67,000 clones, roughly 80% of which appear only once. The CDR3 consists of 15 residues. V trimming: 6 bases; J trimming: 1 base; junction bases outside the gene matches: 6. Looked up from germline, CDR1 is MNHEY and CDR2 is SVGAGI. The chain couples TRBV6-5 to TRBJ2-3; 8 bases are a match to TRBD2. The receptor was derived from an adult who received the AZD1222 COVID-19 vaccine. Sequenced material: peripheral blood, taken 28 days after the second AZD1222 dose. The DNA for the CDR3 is TGTGCCAGCAGCAATAGCGGGGCCGGCACAGATACGCAGTATTTT. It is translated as CASSNSGAGTDTQYF.